These 29 T cell receptor beta chains came from one sample sequenced in a study of graft-versus-host responses after intestinal transplantation. The repertoire was sequenced with immunoSEQ multiplex PCR; TCRdb's copy has only in-frame clones and lacks some. Among under 150,000 clones listed, just over 90% were seen once. Their antigens are not known. The sequences come from unstimulated CD4+ T cells sorted from spleen or lymph node cells, collected before intestinal transplant. The receptors stem from a human donor who received an intestinal transplant.

This sequence joins TRBV19 and TRBJ1-3; TRBD1 is a possible D gene (6 bases). V lost 5 bases, J lost 0 bases, and 17 bases lay in between. CDR3 size: 17 residues. The germline gives CDR1 LNHDA, CDR2 SQIVND (reference sequence). The CDR3 DNA reads as TGTGCCAGTAGTGAGCTAACAGGGACGCTCTCTGGAAACACCATATATTTT. This encodes CASSELTGTLSGNTIYF.

This clone has a single count. CDR3 loop: CATRVANYGYTF. CDR3 bases: TGTGCCACCAGGGTGGCTAACTATGGCTACACCTTC. V gene TRBV6-5 combines with J gene TRBJ1-2; maybe TRBD1 (5 bases). The germline V gene has CDR1 MNHEY and CDR2 SVGAGI. V was cut by 10 bases and J by 0 bases, with 9 bases left in between. The CDR3 loop spans 12 amino acids.

This clone turned up a few times. The chain carries TRBV4-1 and TRBJ1-2; D is perhaps TRBD1 (6 bases). V dropped 5 bases and J dropped 7 bases, with 14 bases sitting between them. The CDR3 extends over 13 amino acids. Per the germline V gene, CDR1 is MGHRA and CDR2 is YSYEKL. CDR3 sequence (DNA): TGCGCCAGCAGCTCAACGGGGGCCTCTGGCTACACCTTC. Its translation is CASSSTGASGYTF.

V gene TRBV5-6 combines with J gene TRBJ2-7, with 7 bases identical to TRBD2. The CDR3 consists of 12 residues. The J segment lost 5 bases and the V segment lost 3 bases, leaving 2 bases of the junction unmatched. Germline V gene data show CDR1 as SGHDT and CDR2 as YYEEEE. CDR3 DNA sequence: TGTGCCAGCAGCTCTCGGGGGGACGAGCAGTACTTC. Protein product: CASSSRGDEQYF.

This chain joins TRBV6-5 and TRBJ1-1, with a tentative D call TRBD1 (6 bases). This CDR3 contains 15 residues. Germline CDR1 reads MNHEY; CDR2 reads SVGAGI. Trimming took 0 bases from V and 2 from J, leaving 10 bases between them. The CDR3 sequence is CASSYSLTGNTEAFF. Here the CDR3 DNA reads TGTGCCAGCAGTTACTCCTTGACAGGCAACACTGAAGCTTTCTTT.

This rearrangement joins TRBV5-1 to TRBJ1-5; D remains ambiguous. V was trimmed by 2 bases and J by 4 bases, leaving 7 bases between them. CDR3 length: 13 amino acids. Germline V CDR1 and CDR2: SGHRS, YFSETQ. CDR3 sequence reads: CASSFGLNQPQHF. Here the CDR3 DNA reads TGCGCCAGCAGCTTTGGACTAAATCAGCCCCAGCATTTT.

This rearrangement joins TRBV5-6 to TRBJ2-5, with D hard to call. The CDR3 totals 15 residues. Germline CDR1 is SGHDT and CDR2 is YYEEEE. V shed 5 bases and J shed 0 bases, with 14 bases lying between them. As DNA, the CDR3 is TGTGCCAGCAGGCTGGGATTGGGGAACCAAGAGACCCAGTACTTC. Translation: CASRLGLGNQETQYF.

The count of this clone is one. V gene TRBV6-1 combines with J gene TRBJ2-7; 10 bases line up with TRBD1. The CDR3 length is 13 residues. The trim removed 7 bases at V and 7 bases at J, leaving 7 bases unmatched. Germline V lookup: CDR1 MNHNS, CDR2 SASEGT. The DNA for the CDR3 is TGTGCCAGCAAGAGACAGGGGGCTGAGGAGCAGTACTTC. Its protein is CASKRQGAEEQYF.

V and J are TRBV6-4 and TRBJ1-6, with 7 bases that match TRBD1. There are 17 residues in the CDR3. CDR1 MRHNA and CDR2 SNTAGT come from the germline V gene. The trim removed 6 bases at V and 10 bases at J, leaving 18 bases unmatched. CDR3 sequence reads: CASSAPPGQQNGSPLHF. As DNA, the CDR3 is TGTGCCAGCAGCGCACCTCCGGGACAGCAAAATGGCTCACCCCTCCACTTT.

The chain recombines TRBV2 with TRBJ1-2; no definite D call. This CDR3 has 15 amino acids. V lost 6 bases and J lost 4, with 18 bases in between. CDR1 is SNHLY and CDR2 is FYNNEI in the germline V gene. CDR3 nucleotides: TGTGCCAGCAGAGACGGAGCCCATACCTCCTATGGCTACACCTTC. Amino acid sequence: CASRDGAHTSYGYTF.

V is TRBV5-1 and J is TRBJ1-1, with TRBD1 as a possible D gene (5 bases). This CDR3 spans 13 amino acids. V was trimmed by 0 bases and J by 3 bases, leaving 6 bases between them. The germline CDR1 and CDR2 sequences are SGHRS and YFSETQ. The CDR3 DNA reads TGCGCCAGCAGCTTGGGAGGGGACACTGAAGCTTTCTTT. This codes for CASSLGGDTEAFF.

The chain couples TRBV10-1 to TRBJ2-3; no firm D call. The ends were cut back, 2 bases at V and 3 bases at J, with 9 bases in the middle. Germline V gene data show CDR1 as WNHNN and CDR2 as SYGVQD (reference sequence). The CDR3 has 14 amino acids. The CDR3 coding sequence is TGCGCCAGCAGTGAGCCCGCAGAAACAGATACGCAGTATTTT. This encodes CASSEPAETDTQYF.

The chain recombines TRBV29-1 with TRBJ1-1; D gene ambiguous. The length of the CDR3 is 11 residues. Trimming cost V 1 base and J 2 bases, with 2 bases left between them. CDR1 and CDR2 from the germline V gene are SQVTM and ANQGSEA. This chain's CDR3 is CSVEGNTEAFF. The CDR3 nucleotides read TGCAGCGTTGAAGGTAACACTGAAGCTTTCTTT.

The chain uses TRBV14 and TRBJ2-7, with 8 bases that match TRBD1. Germline V gives CDR1 SGHDN, CDR2 FVKESK. With V trimmed by 2 bases and J by 4 bases, 10 bases remained unmatched. This CDR3 is 16 amino acids long. The CDR3 reads CASSQLNDRGLYEQYF. CDR3 coding DNA: TGTGCCAGCAGCCAACTGAACGACAGGGGCTTATACGAGCAGTACTTC.

The chain employs TRBV2 and TRBJ2-1, with 10 bases matching TRBD1. The CDR3 runs 15 residues. J gave up 3 bases and V 11 bases, and 10 bases lay outside the gene matches. Germline V gene data show CDR1 as SNHLY and CDR2 as FYNNEI. The CDR3 is CAGVRGTGVYNEQFF. The CDR3, as DNA: TGTGCCGGTGTACGGGGGACAGGGGTCTACAATGAGCAGTTCTTC.

The count of this clone is one. The chain has TRBV6-5 and TRBJ1-1; a possible D gene is TRBD1 (6 bases). Germline V gene data show CDR1 as MNHEY and CDR2 as SVGAGI. The CDR3 sequence is 13 residues long. V was pared by 5 bases and J by 4 bases, with 11 bases between. This CDR3 reads CASSRRGSTEAFF. CDR3 DNA sequence: TGTGCCAGCAGTCGCAGGGGCAGCACTGAAGCTTTCTTT.

The chain couples TRBV5-4 to TRBJ1-2; the D gene is possibly TRBD1 (6 bases). The CDR3 contains 17 residues. Germline lookup yields CDR1 SGHNT and CDR2 YYREEE (reference sequence). V gave up 0 bases and J gave up 7 bases, with 22 bases separating them. The CDR3 spells CASSLEGLQGPLVGYTF. For the CDR3, the DNA is TGTGCCAGCAGCTTGGAAGGGTTACAGGGTCCTCTAGTTGGCTACACCTTC.

The J gene is TRBJ1-2, the V gene TRBV5-1, with TRBD1 matching 12 bases. The CDR3 runs 16 residues. After removal of 1 base from V and 4 bases from J, the junction contained 5 bases not matched to a gene. The V gene's germline CDR1 is SGHRS and CDR2 YFSETQ. The CDR3: CASSLTGTGGFYGYTF. CDR3 DNA: TGCGCCAGCAGCTTGACCGGGACAGGGGGCTTCTATGGCTACACCTTC.

The J gene is TRBJ1-5, the V gene TRBV25-1; D is possibly TRBD1 (5 bases). Germline-derived CDR1 and CDR2 are MGHDK and SYGVNS. V was trimmed by 4 bases and J by 1 base, leaving 20 bases between them. This CDR3 contains 18 residues. The CDR3 DNA is TGTGCCAGCAGTGCCTCTCCCACACAGGAGGGGAGCAATCAGCCCCAGCATTTT. Protein sequence: CASSASPTQEGSNQPQHF.

The chain combines TRBV5-1 with TRBJ2-5; a possible D gene is TRBD2 (5 bases). The germline gives CDR1 SGHRS, CDR2 YFSETQ. Deletions cut 6 bases from V and 1 base from J, with 16 bases between. The length of the CDR3 is 15 residues. The CDR3 DNA sequence: TGCGCCAGCAAACCTCTTGCAGCGGTCCAAGAGACCCAGTACTTC. This sequence encodes CASKPLAAVQETQYF.

This chain links TRBV7-2 with TRBJ1-4; perhaps TRBD1 as D (5 bases). The CDR3 is 12 residues long. V lost 5 bases and J lost 11, with 12 bases in between. Germline lookup yields CDR1 SGHTA and CDR2 FQGNSA. CDR3 DNA sequence: TGTGCCAGCAGCATGATGGGACGCAAACTGTTTTTT. This gives the protein CASSMMGRKLFF.

V is TRBV5-6 and J is TRBJ1-2; 9 nucleotides agree with TRBD1. V lost 4 bases to trimming and J lost 3 bases; unmatched junction nucleotides: 4. Germline CDR1 and CDR2: SGHDT and YYEEEE. The CDR3 is made up of 14 amino acids. The CDR3 protein is CASSGTGGDYGYTF. CDR3 nucleotides: TGTGCCAGCAGCGGTACAGGGGGCGACTATGGCTACACCTTC.

The rearrangement links TRBV2 to TRBJ1-4; no clear D gene. Germline V gene data show CDR1 as SNHLY and CDR2 as FYNNEI. The V end lost 6 bases, the J end lost 8 bases, and 28 bases lay between the germline ends. The CDR3 totals 18 residues. In DNA, the CDR3 is TGTGCCAGCAGCCCCTCATTCCGGACCGCCCTGGGGTACGAAAAACTGTTTTTT. It is translated as CASSPSFRTALGYEKLFF.

This clone was observed a few times. The chain combines TRBV5-1 with TRBJ2-2, with 11 positions matching TRBD2. CDR1 is SGHRS and CDR2 is YFSETQ in the germline V gene. V gave up 1 base and J gave up 5 bases; unmatched junction bases: 1. The CDR3 has 15 residues. CDR3 protein: CASSLRLAGTGELFF. In nucleotides, the CDR3 is TGCGCCAGCAGCTTGAGACTAGCGGGGACCGGGGAGCTGTTTTTT.

This chain links TRBV2 with TRBJ2-5, with D possibly matching TRBD2 (6 bases). Germline-derived CDR1 and CDR2 are SNHLY and FYNNEI. Trimming left V 5 bases short and J 7 bases short, with 11 bases between. The CDR3 is 12 amino acids. Here the CDR3 DNA reads TGTGCCAGCAGTCCGGACTATGGGACCCAGTACTTC. This codes for CASSPDYGTQYF. The full variable domain, in which reference TRBV2 and TRBJ2-5 provide the parts outside the CDR3, is EPEVTQTPSHQVTQMGQEVILRCVPISNHLYFYWYRQILGQKVEFLVSFYNNEISEKSEIFDDQFSVERPDGSNFTLKIRSTKLEDSAMYFCASSPDYGTQYFGPGTRLLVL.

This chain uses TRBV19 with TRBJ1-2; 10 bases map to TRBD1. The CDR3 runs 18 residues. The V and J ends lost 3 bases and 4 bases, in that order; junction bases with no gene match: 14. From germline, CDR1 is LNHDA and CDR2 SQIVND (reference sequence). CDR3 DNA: TGTGCCAGTAGTATGGGAGTGGGACAGGGGTATCCGGGCTATGGCTACACCTTC. This translates into CASSMGVGQGYPGYGYTF.

The V gene is TRBV2, the J gene TRBJ1-2; D unclear. CDR3 size: 13 residues. The V and J ends lost 0 bases and 8 bases respectively, with 10 bases between them. From germline, CDR1 is SNHLY and CDR2 FYNNEI. CDR3 in DNA: TGTGCCAGCAGTGAAGCGCCGTCGGCGGGCTACACCTTC. It yields the protein CASSEAPSAGYTF.

This sequence joins TRBV6-1 and TRBJ1-1, with D perhaps TRBD1 (6 bases). The germline V and J ends were trimmed by 8 bases and 9 bases, with 19 bases remaining between them. Per germline, CDR1 MNHNS and CDR2 SASEGT. This CDR3 has 13 amino acids. This CDR3 reads CASDRTAQTQAFF. The CDR3 DNA sequence: TGTGCCAGCGATAGGACAGCACAAACACAAGCTTTCTTT.

This clone was seen a single time. V usage is TRBV9 and J usage is TRBJ2-3; D uncertain. CDR1 and CDR2 from the germline V gene are SGDLS and YYNGEE. The V and J ends lost 0 bases and 5 bases respectively, with 7 bases between them. This CDR3 has 13 residues. The CDR3 bases are TGTGCCAGCAGCGTAGCTCGAGGAGATACGCAGTATTTT. It specifies CASSVARGDTQYF.